Listed here are 27 T cell receptor beta chains from one sample, sequenced in a study of blood T cell repertoires in COVID-19. Clones were sequenced by immunoSEQ multiplex PCR, and TCRdb holds only the in-frame ones, with some missing. The table lists around 140,000 clones, about nine tenths of them singletons. The material sequenced was peripheral blood. The receptors were sampled from a man aged 50 or older who had recovered from COVID-19.

V is TRBV6-5 and J is TRBJ2-2, with 7 positions matching TRBD1. With 5 bases clipped from V and 1 base from J, the junction kept 4 bases outside the gene matches. The V gene's germline CDR1 is MNHEY and CDR2 SVGAGI. The CDR3 totals 15 residues. The CDR3 DNA follows: TGTGCCAGCAGTCCGACAGGGCTGAACACCGGGGAGCTGTTTTTT. Its translation is CASSPTGLNTGELFF.

V and J are TRBV7-9 and TRBJ2-5; perhaps TRBD2 as D (5 bases). The germline CDR1 and CDR2 sequences are SEHNR and FQNEAQ (reference sequence). V dropped 4 bases and J dropped 2 bases, with 11 bases sitting between them. The CDR3 sequence is 14 residues long. This CDR3 is CASSSGVSQETQYF. CDR3 sequence (DNA): TGTGCCAGCAGCTCCGGGGTTTCTCAAGAGACCCAGTACTTC.

DNA for the CDR3: TGTGCCAGCAGCCAAGAACGGGGAAGCTCCTACAATGAGCAGTTCTTC. Amino acid sequence: CASSQERGSSYNEQFF. The V call is TRBV4-2, the J call TRBJ2-1, with D perhaps TRBD2 (5 bases). Trimming left V 0 bases short and J 0 bases short, with 9 bases between. The length of the CDR3 is 16 residues. In germline, CDR1 is LGHNA, CDR2 YNFKEQ.

The chain has TRBV11-3 and TRBJ1-2; TRBD1 agrees at 8 bases. The germline CDR1 and CDR2 sequences are SGHNT and YENEEA. The CDR3 runs to 16 residues. The junction had 7 bases not matched to a gene; V was cut back by 0 bases and J by 4 bases. For the CDR3, the DNA is TGTGCCAGCAGCTTAGATCTTGCAGGGGGCGTCTATGGCTACACCTTC. This encodes CASSLDLAGGVYGYTF. The full variable domain, rest sourced from reference TRBV11-3 and TRBJ1-2, is EAGVVQSPRYKIIEKKQPVAFWCNPISGHNTLYWYLQNLGQGPELLIRYENEEAVDDSQLPKDRFSAERLKGVDSTLKIQPAELGDSAVYLCASSLDLAGGVYGYTFGSGTRLTVV.

CDR3 sequence reads: CASSQDYPGGSYEQYF. The DNA for the CDR3 is TGTGCCAGCAGCCAAGATTACCCAGGGGGCTCCTACGAGCAGTACTTC. The chain uses TRBV4-2 and TRBJ2-7; 7 bases are a match to TRBD1. Germline V gene data show CDR1 as LGHNA and CDR2 as YNFKEQ. The CDR3 length is 16 residues. J gave up 0 bases and V 0 bases, and 5 bases lay outside the gene matches.

The rearrangement uses TRBV13 and TRBJ2-7; D might be TRBD1 (5 bases). Looked up from germline, CDR1 is PRHDT and CDR2 is FYEKMQ (reference sequence). The CDR3 has 16 residues. V was trimmed by 0 bases and J by 4 bases, leaving 16 bases between them. The CDR3 DNA reads as TGTGCCAGCAGCTTAGGCAGTTATAAGGGGTCTTACGAGCAGTACTTC. Translating gives CASSLGSYKGSYEQYF.

The chain links TRBV14 to TRBJ2-7, with a tentative D call TRBD2 (6 bases). Trimming shortened V by 1 base and J by 3 bases, and 16 bases separated the two germline ends. CDR3 length equals 16 residues. Germline V gene data show CDR1 as SGHDN and CDR2 as FVKESK. CDR3 in DNA: TGTGCCAGCAGCCAAGGTGGGACTCCGAGTCGCTACGAGCAGTACTTC. Translation gives CASSQGGTPSRYEQYF.

V usage is TRBV7-8 and J usage is TRBJ2-1; TRBD1 matches at 7 bases. The CDR3 runs to 12 residues. The germline gives CDR1 SGHVS, CDR2 FQNEAQ. V trimming: 2 bases; J trimming: 12 bases; junction bases outside the gene matches: 4. The CDR3 loop is CASSLQRTGQFF. In DNA form, the CDR3 reads TGTGCCAGCAGCTTACAAAGGACAGGGCAGTTCTTC.

The chain uses TRBV6-5 and TRBJ1-5; 10 bases map to TRBD1. CDR3 length equals 14 residues. V gave up 6 bases and J gave up 5 bases; unmatched junction bases: 4. Germline V gives CDR1 MNHEY, CDR2 SVGAGI. This CDR3 is CASSRDRGDQPQHF. CDR3 nucleotides: TGTGCCAGCAGCCGGGACAGGGGCGATCAGCCCCAGCATTTT.

The chain employs TRBV4-3 and TRBJ1-3; D is possibly TRBD1 (5 bases). Germline CDR1 LGHNA, CDR2 YSLEER. This CDR3 contains 18 residues. Trimming took off 0 bases at V and 0 bases at J, with 15 bases between the two ends. The CDR3 reads CASSQDPSGGSSGNTIYF. DNA of the CDR3: TGCGCCAGCAGCCAAGATCCCAGCGGGGGAAGCTCTGGAAACACCATATATTTT.

The V call is TRBV5-1, the J call TRBJ2-7; 8 positions match TRBD2. The CDR3 consists of 15 residues. Per the germline V gene, CDR1 is SGHRS and CDR2 is YFSETQ. Losses at the gene ends were 9 bases for V and 6 bases for J; bases not matched to a gene: 17. This CDR3 is CATSQWRAGEGEQYF. The CDR3 nucleotides are TGCGCCACCAGTCAGTGGCGAGCGGGGGAAGGCGAGCAGTACTTC.

This chain joins TRBV13 and TRBJ2-3; a possible D gene is TRBD2 (5 bases). Germline values: CDR1 PRHDT, CDR2 FYEKMQ (reference sequence). V shed 0 bases and J shed 6 bases, with 13 bases lying between them. The CDR3 runs to 15 residues. The CDR3, as DNA: TGTGCCAGCAGCTTAGGTCGACGACCGGGGGATACGCAGTATTTT. The encoded protein is CASSLGRRPGDTQYF.

This clone was detected a few times. The chain combines TRBV7-9 with TRBJ2-7; 13 nucleotides agree with TRBD2. The J segment lost 3 bases and the V segment lost 5 bases, leaving 4 bases of the junction unmatched. The germline V gene encodes CDR1 SEHNR and CDR2 FQNEAQ (reference sequence). The CDR3 totals 15 residues. The CDR3 loop is CASSTTSGGSYEQYF. The CDR3 region has the DNA TGTGCCAGCAGCACGACTAGCGGGGGGAGCTACGAGCAGTACTTC.

The CDR3 DNA follows: TGCGCCAGCAGCCAGACATTCACCGGGGAGCTGTTTTTT. It is translated as CASSQTFTGELFF. V gene TRBV4-1 combines with J gene TRBJ2-2; D gene ambiguous. The V end was cut by 3 bases, the J end by 4 bases, with 6 bases between. The CDR3 length is 13 residues. The germline V gene has CDR1 MGHRA and CDR2 YSYEKL.

This chain uses TRBV4-3 with TRBJ2-2; D uncertain. The V gene's germline CDR1 is LGHNA and CDR2 YSLEER. Trimming took off 0 bases at V and 3 bases at J, with 8 bases between the two ends. CDR3 length: 15 amino acids. CDR3 sequence reads: CASSQEATYTGELFF. CDR3 coding DNA: TGCGCCAGCAGCCAAGAGGCCACCTACACCGGGGAGCTGTTTTTT.

The chain has TRBV7-3 and TRBJ2-5, with D maybe TRBD2 (8 bases). Germline V gene sequence: CDR1 SGHTA, CDR2 FQGTGA. V was shortened by 1 base and J by 4 bases, with 22 bases between the two germline ends. There are 18 residues in the CDR3. In DNA, the CDR3 is TGTGCCAGCAGCTTAAAAGGGGGCGGGGGGCCCCAGGGAGAGACCCAGTACTTC. As protein: CASSLKGGGGPQGETQYF.

This clone has only a few counts. The chain recombines TRBV4-1 with TRBJ1-1; 8 bases line up with TRBD1. From germline, CDR1 is MGHRA and CDR2 YSYEKL. The CDR3 has 16 amino acids. The V segment lost 1 base and the J segment 11 bases; nucleotides outside the gene matches: 15. The CDR3, as DNA: TGCGCCAGCAGCCAAGGGCTCGAAAGACAGGGGACTTGGGCTTTCTTT. It encodes CASSQGLERQGTWAFF.

V usage is TRBV6-6 and J usage is TRBJ2-7; TRBD1 agrees at 7 bases. CDR1 is MNHNY and CDR2 is SVGAGI in the germline V gene (reference sequence). The CDR3 length is 12 residues. The ends lost 6 bases at V and 9 bases at J; junction bases unmatched: 8. In DNA form, the CDR3 reads TGTGCCAGCAGCCCTCGGACAGGCGGGCAGTACTTC. Its translation: CASSPRTGGQYF.

The chain joins TRBV11-3 to TRBJ1-5; 10 bases fit TRBD1. CDR1 SGHNT and CDR2 YENEEA come from the germline V gene. V dropped 1 base and J dropped 4; count of bases not matched to a gene: 1. This CDR3 has 15 residues. This chain's CDR3 is CASSLGTGGNQPQHF. In DNA form, the CDR3 reads TGTGCCAGCAGCTTAGGGACAGGGGGTAATCAGCCCCAGCATTTT.

V and J are TRBV6-5 and TRBJ2-7; TRBD1 matches 9 bases. V was clipped by 2 bases and J by 6 bases; unmatched bases: 2. Germline CDR1 and CDR2: MNHEY and SVGAGI. CDR3 length: 13 residues. Written as DNA, the CDR3 is TGTGCCAGCAGTTACACAGGGGGCTCCGAGCAGTACTTC. It codes for CASSYTGGSEQYF.

This chain links TRBV2 with TRBJ1-1; TRBD1 matches 7 bases. V shed 6 bases and J 3 bases; nucleotides not matched to a gene: 7. Germline CDR1 and CDR2: SNHLY and FYNNEI. The CDR3 spans 14 residues. In DNA, the CDR3 is TGTGCCAGCAGGGACAGGATTTACTACACTGAAGCTTTCTTT. The encoded protein is CASRDRIYYTEAFF.

In its sample, this clone was seen once. V and J are TRBV5-4 and TRBJ2-7; D not resolved. CDR3 length equals 12 residues. Trimming left V 0 bases short and J 6 bases short, with 7 bases between. Looked up from germline, CDR1 is SGHNT and CDR2 is YYREEE (reference sequence). DNA for the CDR3: TGTGCCAGCAGCTTGGGGCCCTCCGAGCAGTACTTC. This gives the protein CASSLGPSEQYF.

The gene calls are TRBV6-2 or TRBV6-3 and TRBJ2-5; TRBD2 agrees at 7 bases. This CDR3 region has 15 residues. In germline, CDR1 is MNHEY, CDR2 SVGEGT. The ends lost 2 bases at V and 4 bases at J; junction bases unmatched: 7. CDR3 sequence: CASSYTKTSVETQYF. CDR3 in DNA: TGTGCCAGCAGTTACACGAAAACTAGCGTAGAGACCCAGTACTTC.

This clone was counted a few times. V is TRBV13 and J is TRBJ1-6, with D perhaps TRBD1 (6 bases). The CDR3 totals 15 residues. The germline gives CDR1 PRHDT, CDR2 FYEKMQ (reference sequence). V shed 5 bases and J shed 2 bases, with 10 bases lying between them. CDR3 loop: CASSARGAYNSPLHF. Written as DNA, the CDR3 is TGTGCCAGCAGCGCCAGGGGAGCCTATAATTCACCCCTCCACTTT. Variable domain in full (rest from reference TRBV13 and TRBJ1-6): AAGVIQSPRHLIKEKRETATLKCYPIPRHDTVYWYQQGPGQDPQFLISFYEKMQSDKGSIPDRFSAQQFSDYHSELNMSSLELGDSALYFCASSARGAYNSPLHFGNGTRLTVT.

The chain employs TRBV4-2 and TRBJ2-3, with a tentative D call TRBD2 (6 bases). CDR1 and CDR2 from the germline V gene are LGHNA and YNFKEQ. This CDR3 comprises 15 residues. Trimming removed 1 base at V and 3 bases at J, with 11 bases between. CDR3 residues: CASSQGLGSTDTQYF. CDR3 DNA: TGTGCCAGCAGCCAAGGACTAGGAAGTACAGATACGCAGTATTTT.

The CDR3 nucleotides are TGTGCCAGCAGCTTAGCCGCCGGGACAGGGGGCCAAAGCACAGATACGCAGTATTTT. Translating gives CASSLAAGTGGQSTDTQYF. This chain links TRBV11-3 with TRBJ2-3; 12 positions agree with TRBD1. The CDR3 has 19 amino acids. V shed 1 base and J 0 bases; nucleotides not matched to a gene: 8. Germline V gene lookup returns CDR1 SGHNT and CDR2 YENEEA.

This chain links TRBV10-1 with TRBJ2-3; D gene unclear. Germline V gives CDR1 WNHNN, CDR2 SYGVQD (reference sequence). The CDR3 covers 14 residues. V was shortened by 3 bases and J by 6 bases, with 13 bases between the two germline ends. CDR3 nucleotide sequence: TGCGCCAGCAGTGATTTTAACGGTGTTGATACGCAGTATTTT. It translates to CASSDFNGVDTQYF.